Listed here are 16 T cell receptor beta chains from one sample, sequenced in a study of blood T cell repertoires in COVID-19. Generated by immunoSEQ multiplex PCR, the TCRdb table keeps only in-frame clones and is missing some. The profile shows 290,000 or so clones, 86% of them singletons. Sequenced material: PBMCs or T cells enriched from blood (not recorded which). The receptors shown here come from a woman aged 18-29 years who had recovered from COVID-19.

This clone was seen a few times. The chain combines TRBV25-1 with TRBJ1-6, with D unclear. The CDR3 totals 15 residues. The V end was cut by 3 bases, the J end by 7 bases, with 13 bases between. Looked up from germline, CDR1 is MGHDK and CDR2 is SYGVNS. CDR3 nucleotides: TGTGCCAGCAGTGACCGTGGAGGCTGGAATTCACCCCTCCACTTT. Translated, it gives CASSDRGGWNSPLHF.

This clone was seen only a few times. The chain links TRBV23-1 to TRBJ2-2; 15 bases map to TRBD2. TRBV23-1 is identified as an open reading frame with a role that is uncertain. Trimming cost V 0 bases and J 7 bases; bases outside gene matches: 24. The CDR3 consists of 24 residues. In DNA form, the CDR3 reads TGCGCCAGCAGTCAATCCAAGAGGGGGGCGCAGAGGACTAGCGGGAGGGCCGCGAGCGGGGAGCTGTTTTTT. Translated: CASSQSKRGAQRTSGRAASGELFF.

This chain connects TRBV3-1 (or the pseudogene TRBV3-2) to TRBJ1-4; TRBD1 might be the D (6 bases). The CDR3 consists of 16 residues. Trimming removed 2 bases at V and 7 bases at J, with 17 bases between. Germline CDR1 reads LGHDT; CDR2 reads YNNKEL (reference sequence). CDR3 coding DNA: TGTGCCAGCAGCCAATTTACGTCAGGGGAGGGTGAAAAACTGTTTTTT. Amino acid sequence: CASSQFTSGEGEKLFF.

This clone has only a few counts. DNA for the CDR3: TGTGCCAGCAGCCAAGCTTTTGGCGGGACCCAGTACTTC. Translated, it gives CASSQAFGGTQYF. The V gene is TRBV3-1 (or the pseudogene TRBV3-2), the J gene TRBJ2-5; D unresolved. Germline lookup yields CDR1 LGHDT and CDR2 YNNKEL (reference sequence). The CDR3 length is 13 residues. V lost 1 base to trimming and J lost 7 bases, with 10 bases between them.

The rearrangement uses TRBV24-1 and TRBJ2-5, with no clear D. The CDR3 is made up of 13 amino acids. The V gene's germline CDR1 is KGHDR and CDR2 SFDVKD. V lost 4 bases and J lost 2, with 7 bases in between. The CDR3 sequence is CATSEGSQETQYF. The CDR3 coding sequence is TGTGCCACCAGTGAGGGCTCGCAAGAGACCCAGTACTTC.

This clone has only a few counts. The chain's CDR3 is CASSRAPGQEETQYF. CDR3 nucleotide sequence: TGCGCCAGCAGCCGAGCCCCGGGACAGGAAGAGACCCAGTACTTC. V usage is TRBV4-1 and J usage is TRBJ2-5; TRBD1 matches at 8 bases. The CDR3 sequence is 15 residues long. The V segment lost 4 bases and the J segment 3 bases; nucleotides outside the gene matches: 7. Germline V gene lookup returns CDR1 MGHRA and CDR2 YSYEKL.

The chain couples TRBV10-3 to TRBJ1-5, with a weak D call TRBD1 (5 bases). Germline CDR1 ENHRY, CDR2 SYGVKD. Trimming left V 11 bases short and J 6 bases short, with 14 bases between. CDR3 size: 12 residues. The CDR3 sequence is CASTPGGQPQHF. CDR3 DNA sequence: TGTGCCTCGACTCCGGGGGGTCAGCCCCAGCATTTT.

The rearrangement joins TRBV10-2 to TRBJ1-5, with D possibly TRBD1 on 6 matching bases. This CDR3 is 13 amino acids long. V was pared by 9 bases and J by 5 bases, with 14 bases between. The germline V gene encodes CDR1 WSHSY and CDR2 SAAADI. Written as DNA, the CDR3 is TGCGCCAGAATACCAGGGGTGGATCAGCCCCAGCATTTT. It translates to CARIPGVDQPQHF.

This clone was detected only a few times. J is TRBJ1-2 and V is TRBV6-6; D may be TRBD1 (6 bases). With 7 bases removed from V and 4 bases from J, the gap between germline ends came to 16 bases. This CDR3 is built from 14 residues. Per germline, CDR1 MNHNY and CDR2 SVGAGI (reference sequence). This chain's CDR3 is CASTGDTGVYGYTF. CDR3 sequence (DNA): TGTGCCAGCACCGGGGACACTGGGGTCTATGGCTACACCTTC.

This clone was counted once. The chain combines TRBV6-6 with TRBJ1-2, with D uncertain. The CDR3 loop spans 16 amino acids. V shed 0 bases and J shed 0 bases, with 11 bases lying between them. The V gene's germline CDR1 is MNHNY and CDR2 SVGAGI (reference sequence). CDR3 sequence (DNA): TGTGCCAGCAGTTACTCGTCAGTTACAGCTAACTATGGCTACACCTTC. Amino acid sequence: CASSYSSVTANYGYTF.

The chain uses TRBV5-1 and TRBJ2-1; 8 bases line up with TRBD2. This CDR3 is 15 amino acids long. V shed 3 bases and J 8 bases; nucleotides not matched to a gene: 10. From germline, CDR1 is SGHRS and CDR2 YFSETQ. In DNA, the CDR3 is TGCGCCAGCAGCTCCAGCGGGAGCACTGGCGATGAGCAGTTCTTC. This codes for CASSSSGSTGDEQFF.

The gene calls are TRBV3-1 (or the pseudogene TRBV3-2) and TRBJ1-3, with D unresolved. Trimming cost V 3 bases and J 3 bases, with 21 bases left between them. Germline V gene sequence: CDR1 LGHDT, CDR2 YNNKEL (reference sequence). The length of the CDR3 is 18 residues. CDR3 sequence (DNA): TGTGCCAGCAGCCACAACCCGAGACTCCGAACGCGTGGAAACACCATATATTTT. Protein: CASSHNPRLRTRGNTIYF.

CDR3 protein: CASSDSLGTGDPNTQYF. The CDR3 DNA sequence: TGTGCCAGCAGTGACTCCTTGGGAACAGGGGACCCCAATACGCAGTATTTT. V and J are TRBV6-4 and TRBJ2-3; 7 bases line up with TRBD1. Germline V lookup: CDR1 MRHNA, CDR2 SNTAGT. This CDR3 spans 17 amino acids. V was pared by 0 bases and J by 7 bases, with 13 bases of the junction left unmatched.

The rearrangement joins TRBV5-5 to TRBJ1-1; TRBD1 might be the D (6 bases). The CDR3 is made up of 16 amino acids. Trimming left V 4 bases short and J 0 bases short, with 16 bases between. CDR1 and CDR2 (germline): SGHKS, YYEKEE (reference sequence). The CDR3 reads CASSRAGTRMNTEAFF. The CDR3 DNA reads as TGTGCCAGCAGCCGAGCCGGGACAAGGATGAACACTGAAGCTTTCTTT.

This rearrangement joins TRBV3-1 (or the pseudogene TRBV3-2) to TRBJ1-2; tentatively, D is TRBD1 (5 bases). The CDR3 runs to 13 residues. Trimming took 3 bases from V and 4 from J, leaving 9 bases between them. Germline assignment: CDR1 LGHDT and CDR2 YNNKEL (reference sequence). The CDR3 protein is CASSQMGGYGYTF. In nucleotides, the CDR3 is TGTGCCAGCAGCCAGATGGGGGGCTATGGCTACACCTTC.

The chain uses TRBV7-2 and TRBJ2-3; the match to TRBD2 covers 13 bases. Germline CDR1 and CDR2: SGHTA and FQGNSA. This CDR3 comprises 17 residues. Germline trimming cut 4 bases from V and 8 bases from J; bases unmatched to any gene: 12. The CDR3: CASSSTGLAGTPGTQYF. DNA of the CDR3: TGTGCCAGCAGCTCCACGGGACTAGCGGGGACCCCAGGTACGCAGTATTTT.